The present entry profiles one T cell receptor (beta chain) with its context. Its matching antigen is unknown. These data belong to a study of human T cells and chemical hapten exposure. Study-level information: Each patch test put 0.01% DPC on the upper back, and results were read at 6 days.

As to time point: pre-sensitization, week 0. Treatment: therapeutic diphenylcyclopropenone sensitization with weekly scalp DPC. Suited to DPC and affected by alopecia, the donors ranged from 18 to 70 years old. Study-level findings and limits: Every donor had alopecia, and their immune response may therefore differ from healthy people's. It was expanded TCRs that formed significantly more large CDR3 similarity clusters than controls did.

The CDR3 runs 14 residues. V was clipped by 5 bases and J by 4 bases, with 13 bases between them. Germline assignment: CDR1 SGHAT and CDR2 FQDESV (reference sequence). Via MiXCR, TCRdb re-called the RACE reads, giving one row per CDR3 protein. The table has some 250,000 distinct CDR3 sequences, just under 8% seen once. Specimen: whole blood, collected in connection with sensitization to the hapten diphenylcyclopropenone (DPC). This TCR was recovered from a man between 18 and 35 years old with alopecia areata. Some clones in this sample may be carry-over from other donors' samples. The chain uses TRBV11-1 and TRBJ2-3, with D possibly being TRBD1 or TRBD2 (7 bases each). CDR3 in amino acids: CASSPGGLSDTQYF. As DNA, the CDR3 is TGTGCCAGCAGCCCAGGGGGACTATCAGATACGCAGTATTTT.